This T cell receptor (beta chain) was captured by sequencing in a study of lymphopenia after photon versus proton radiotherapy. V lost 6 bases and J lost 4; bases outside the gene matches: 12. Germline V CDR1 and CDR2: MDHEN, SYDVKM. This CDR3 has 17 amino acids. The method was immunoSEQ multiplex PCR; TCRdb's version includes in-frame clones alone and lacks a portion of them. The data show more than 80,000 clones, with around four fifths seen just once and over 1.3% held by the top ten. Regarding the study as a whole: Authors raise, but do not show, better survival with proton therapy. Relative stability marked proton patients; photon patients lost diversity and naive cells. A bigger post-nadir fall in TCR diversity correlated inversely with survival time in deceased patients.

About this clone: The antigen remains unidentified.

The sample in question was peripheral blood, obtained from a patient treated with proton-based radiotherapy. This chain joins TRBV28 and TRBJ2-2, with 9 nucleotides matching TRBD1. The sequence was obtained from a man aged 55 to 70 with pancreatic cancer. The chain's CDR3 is CASRLPRDRAGTGELFF. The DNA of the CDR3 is TGTGCCAGCAGGTTGCCCCGGGACAGGGCTGGCACCGGGGAGCTGTTTTTT. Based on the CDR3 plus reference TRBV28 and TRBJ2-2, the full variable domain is DVKVTQSSRYLVKRTGEKVFLECVQDMDHENMFWYRQDPGLGLRLIYFSYDVKMKEKGDIPEGYSVSREKKERFSLILESASTNQTSMYLCASRLPRDRAGTGELFFGEGSRLTVL.